This record concerns one TCR beta chain sequence. Its antigen is unknown. Measured with immunoSEQ multiplex PCR; TCRdb has only the in-frame clones, and not every one. The table has approximately 210,000 clones, about 84% seen once. The data are from a study of cytomegalovirus exposure and HLA in healthy donors. Study-wide context: The same platform used for the approximately 670 first-cohort repertoires was also used for the 120 or so validation repertoires, as a later analysis reported.

Whole-study findings and limits: Investigators reported 150 to 200 TCR beta chains as tied to cytomegalovirus. Reports described diagnosis of cytomegalovirus status by the classifier as highly specific and sensitive.

Germline V lookup: CDR1 SGHTA, CDR2 FQGNSA. V was clipped by 2 bases and J by 5 bases; unmatched bases: 6. The CDR3 spans 16 residues. The validation cohort, a group of some 120 subjects, included the donors and was separate from the roughly 670-subject first cohort. The V call is TRBV7-2, the J call TRBJ2-3; 11 bases align to TRBD2. This sequence was found in a woman aged 18-30 years in good health and CMV-seronegative. The source material was PBMCs. CDR3 residues: CASSLRPSGGLDTQYF. CDR3 coding DNA: TGTGCCAGCAGCTTACGCCCTAGCGGGGGGCTAGATACGCAGTATTTT.